The following is a T cell receptor (beta chain) sequence with its context. Its antigen is currently not known. Per-base quality was not reported, and no clone a single base away is much larger than it. This sample includes further DNA sequences coding for the same CDR3. The record originates from a study of a mutant IDH1 vaccine in newly diagnosed glioma (TCRdb year 2021). Concerning the study at large: Eight vaccinations were administered to patients in weeks 1, 3, 5, 7, 11, 15, 19 and 23, corresponding to visits V03 through V10. Vaccination started 4-6 weeks after radiotherapy alone, or was given together with temozolomide cycles in the groups whose treatment included chemotherapy. Of the 32 treated patients, about 62% were male and about 38% were female, and the mean age was roughly 38 years. Before enrollment, most patients had been given radiochemotherapy with temozolomide as standard therapy, while the rest had received either radiotherapy alone or temozolomide alone. Six visits were used for peripheral blood collection: V03 (baseline), V05, V07, V10, V12 and V13. For exploratory analyses, under 30 treated patients had longitudinal TCRB deep sequencing done wherever samples were available.

The time point label, as the study defines it: week 11, during vaccination. Every vaccine dose consisted of 300 ug of a 20-mer mutant IDH1 peptide in Montanide, administered subcutaneously together with topical imiquimod. Donors had newly diagnosed WHO grade 3 or 4 IDH1-mutant astrocytomas with loss of nuclear ATRX. The samples were drawn from NOA16, a multicentre, single-arm, open-label phase I trial in Germany that tested a mutant IDH1 peptide vaccine in humans for the first time. Genomic DNA for TCRB sequencing was extracted from EDTA blood using the DNeasy Blood and Tissue Kit. The protocol used for the library was the immunoSEQ multiplex PCR assay. The hsTCRB Kit was used according to the manufacturer's protocol to amplify rearranged TCR beta chain sequences. An Illumina MiSeq was used to sequence the TCRB libraries. As for the original processing: The kit vendor's proprietary platform handled demultiplexing, trimming and gene mapping. Not all clones reach the TCRdb copy of this immuneACCESS table, which keeps in-frame sequences only. Checked studies attribute under half of the gap to unresolved V genes and leave the rest unexplained. V and J calls and clone size are given by that table; D and trimming were obtained from the DNA. The sample has roughly 120,000 clones on record, roughly 78% of them singletons. Together, the top ten hold 4.5% to 6% of the sample.

Trimming at the junction amounts to 2 bases on V and 8 bases on J, and the germline ends lie 12 bases apart. From the germline V gene, CDR1 is MNHEY and CDR2 is SVGAGI. Taken from cysteine to phenylalanine, the CDR3 has 13 residues. Only the CDR3 DNA is retained, 39 bases long and in frame from the first base. What the research found in general, with its limitations: Pseudoprogression seemed to be unrelated to changes in the top peripheral T cell clonotypes found by TCRB sequencing. Across multiple MHC alleles, vaccine-induced immune responses were seen in around 93% of patients. It was noted by the authors that analyses of patient blood samples could not be reproduced owing to sample limitations. Availability determined which PBMC samples were chosen for TCRB deep sequencing.

This receptor was taken from a man aged 35 to 55 with glioma. Rearrangement joined TRBV6-5 to TRBJ1-2; tentative D gene TRBD1, with 5 bases matching. Source: PBMCs, taken from a glioma patient whose treatment included an IDH1 peptide vaccine. The DNA sequence is TGTGCCAGCAGTTACGGGACTGGGTCCGGCTACACCTTC. Translated, it gives CASSYGTGSGYTF.